This T cell receptor (beta chain) was sequenced during a study of OX40 agonist ivuxolimab in advanced cancers. About the research overall: While on treatment, patients had intravenous ivuxolimab at 0.01 to 10 mg/kg every 2 weeks. Partial responses were achieved by three patients: one hepatocellular carcinoma, two cutaneous melanoma.

Notes on this clone: Its matching antigen is unknown.

Measured with immunoSEQ multiplex PCR; TCRdb has only the in-frame clones, and not every one. The profile shows approximately 58,000 clones, approximately 88% of them singletons. CDR1 and CDR2 from the germline V gene are SEHNR and FQNEAQ (reference sequence). V gave up 3 bases and J gave up 8 bases, with 10 bases separating them. The CDR3 sequence is 12 residues long. Study results and limitations: CD4+ and CD8+ T cells in blood underwent clonal expansion by week 6 at 0.1 to 3.0 mg/kg. Normalized T-cell clonal expansion was also low in a subset of nonresponders.

The chain combines TRBV7-9 with TRBJ1-2; no firm D call. This receptor was obtained from an adult with an advanced solid tumor such as melanoma, head and neck, liver or kidney cancer. Sequencing used CD4+ or CD8+ T cells sorted from blood, obtained in a trial of the OX40 agonist ivuxolimab. DNA for the CDR3: TGTGCCAGCAGCTTTAACAGCTTCGGCTACACCTTC. It specifies CASSFNSFGYTF.